A selection of T cell receptor beta chains follows, all from one sample in a study of PD-L1 blockade in urothelial cancer. The method was immunoSEQ multiplex PCR; TCRdb's version includes in-frame clones alone and lacks a portion of them. The table shows 40,000 to 50,000 clones, with around 80% occurring only once. The material was PBMCs, obtained around atezolizumab (anti-PD-L1) treatment. The receptors were gathered from a man in his 60s with urothelial cancer. CDR3s include the opening cysteine and the closing phenylalanine or tryptophan.

TRBV5-4 CASSSRQGRTGELFF
TRBV6-5 CASSYRSSGSGEQFF
TRBV27 CASSSLTEYQETQYF
TRBV18 CASSPILAGGPDTQYF
TRBV7-2 CASSSSGGWNYGYTF
TRBV5-1 CASSLSSGGSQETQYF
TRBV15 CATSRDRANSPLHF
TRBV2 CASRTSGLSSYNEQFF
TRBV30 CAWSVHRGRETQYF
TRBV5-1 CASSLDWTGSYEQYF
TRBV18 CASSPRRGDSYEQYF
TRBV10-3 CAISSGQGSYEQYF
TRBV2 CASFRTGTNSPLHF
TRBV27 CASSPQLNQPQHF
TRBV10-2 CASSSDRGYEQYF
TRBV19 CASTPDRGLGQPQHF
TRBV5-1 CASRATGGGASDEQFF
TRBV5-1 CASSLTSRGSYNEQFF
TRBV7-2 CASSPSGVRGSTDTQYF
TRBV28 CASSSPGALGNTIYF
TRBV9 CASSAGTREGVNEQFF
TRBV2 CASSAQDRGISNSPLHF
TRBV6-1 CASSEIAVPLAIEKLFF
TRBV19 CASSRGGWGSGSNEQFF
TRBV27 CASSLRRGGLTGELFF
TRBV11-2 CASSLGLGQGNQPQHF
TRBV10-2 CASSTGTGPYEQYF
TRBV29-1 CSVEAGDRGINEQFF
TRBV9 CASSPPDRAVGELFF
TRBV18 CASSQQGYEQFF
TRBV11-2 CASSLDGVAGGRSAKNIQYF
TRBV29-1 CSVDWAGGKTGELFF
TRBV5-1 CASSLRVTGELFF